This T cell receptor beta chain was observed in a study of T cells in localized non-small cell lung cancer. A word on this clone: Its matching antigen is unknown.

Measured with immunoSEQ multiplex PCR; TCRdb has only the in-frame clones, and not every one. The profile shows tens of thousands of clones, approximately 89% of them singletons. Germline V gives CDR1 MNHEY, CDR2 SMNVEV (reference sequence). The CDR3 loop spans 14 amino acids. Deletions cut 8 bases from V and 7 bases from J, with 20 bases between. Study-level points and caveats: A higher density of T cells in blood coincided with extended overall survival. In adjacent lung, a median about 54 of the top 100 tumor clones were found. Uninvolved adjacent lung had more T cell clonality than any other tissue, topping tumor. Heterogeneity cannot be ruled out, as sequencing used one tumor region only.

The J gene is TRBJ1-2, the V gene TRBV27, with D perhaps TRBD1 (6 bases). Sequencing used peripheral blood, obtained before any cancer treatment. The receptor was isolated from a woman aged 35-70 years with stage I lung adenocarcinoma. In DNA form, the CDR3 reads TGTGCCAGCCGAGGGGGAGGATTGGTCGGTGGCTACACCTTC. It encodes CASRGGGLVGGYTF.